This T cell receptor (beta chain) comes out of a study of T cells expressing NK-cell markers. Findings of the study overall: The share of CD8+ T cells held by dominant NKG2C+ clonotypes was about 1.0-7.5% in several donors.

In generating TCR beta cDNA, 5'RACE template switching with UMIs was used. TCRdb reprocessed the 5' RACE reads, with one entry per CDR3 protein and no DNA. This sample's table reports roughly 390,000 distinct CDR3 sequences. Concerning this clonotype: Its antigen is currently unknown.

This CDR3 has 15 residues. From germline, CDR1 is SQVTM and CDR2 ANQGSEA. The receptor was derived from a woman aged 50 to 60 in good health. The material sequenced was blood T cells: a sorted CD56 or NKG2C T cell subset, CD4+ or CD8+ T cells, or bulk PBMC T cells (not recorded which). The rearrangement joins TRBV29-1 to TRBJ2-1; TCRdb indicates TRBD2, and absent DNA this call remains unverified. CDR3 loop: CSVESGLAGVDEQFF.